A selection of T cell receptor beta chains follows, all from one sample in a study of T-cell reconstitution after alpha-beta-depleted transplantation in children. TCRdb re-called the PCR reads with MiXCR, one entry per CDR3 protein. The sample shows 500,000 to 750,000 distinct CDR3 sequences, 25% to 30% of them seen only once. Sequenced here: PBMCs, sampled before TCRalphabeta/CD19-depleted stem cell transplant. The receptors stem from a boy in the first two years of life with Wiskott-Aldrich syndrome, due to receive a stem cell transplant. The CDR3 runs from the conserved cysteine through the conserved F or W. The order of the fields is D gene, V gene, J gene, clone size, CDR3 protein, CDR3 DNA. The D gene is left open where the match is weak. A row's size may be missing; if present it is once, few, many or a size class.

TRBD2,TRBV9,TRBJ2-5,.,CASSVATMGLDQETQYF,TGTGCCAGCAGCGTAGCTACGATGGGACTAGACCAAGAGACCCAGTACTTC
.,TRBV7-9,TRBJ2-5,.,CASSPRLPMGETQYF,TGTGCCAGCAGCCCCCGACTACCGATGGGGGAGACCCAGTACTTC
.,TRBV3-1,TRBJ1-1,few,CASSHRRTTEAFF,TGTGCCAGCAGCCACAGGAGAACCACTGAAGCTTTCTTT
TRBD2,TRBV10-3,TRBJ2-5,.,CAISQGLAGVETQYF,TGTGCCATCAGCCAAGGACTAGCGGGAGTAGAGACCCAGTACTTC
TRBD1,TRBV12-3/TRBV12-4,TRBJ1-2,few,CASSPGQGPYGYTF,TGTGCCAGCAGCCCGGGACAGGGCCCCTATGGCTACACCTTC
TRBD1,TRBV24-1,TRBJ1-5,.,CAATTGVQPQHF,TGTGCCGCTACGACAGGGGTACAGCCCCAGCATTTT
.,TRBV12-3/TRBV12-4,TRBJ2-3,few,CASSLSRSITDTQYF,TGTGCCAGCAGTTTATCGCGTTCTATCACAGATACGCAGTATTTT
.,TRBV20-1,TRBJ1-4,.,CSAIAGQWGSEKLFF,TGCAGTGCTATTGCTGGACAGTGGGGAAGTGAAAAACTGTTTTTT
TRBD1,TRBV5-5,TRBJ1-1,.,CASSFWPRGPDTEAFF,TGTGCCAGCAGCTTCTGGCCCAGGGGGCCTGACACTGAAGCTTTCTTT
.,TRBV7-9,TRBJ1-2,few,CASSLDSPQGLYGYTF,TGTGCCAGCAGCTTAGACTCCCCACAGGGCCTCTATGGCTACACCTTC
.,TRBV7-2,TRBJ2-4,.,CASSLVSVDNIQYF,TGTGCCAGCAGCTTAGTTTCAGTCGATAACATTCAGTACTTC
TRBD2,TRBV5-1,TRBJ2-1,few,CASSIFLAGEGDEQFF,TGCGCCAGCAGCATTTTTCTAGCGGGAGAAGGGGATGAGCAGTTCTTC
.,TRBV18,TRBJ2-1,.,CASSQLEGYGEQFF,TGTGCCAGCTCCCAATTAGAGGGGTATGGTGAGCAGTTCTTC
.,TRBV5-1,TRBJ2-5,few,CASSLGYGGDQETQYF,TGCGCCAGCAGCTTGGGATACGGAGGGGATCAAGAGACCCAGTACTTC
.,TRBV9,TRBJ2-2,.,CASSVGSSPGELFF,TGTGCCAGCAGCGTAGGGTCTTCCCCCGGGGAGCTGTTTTTT
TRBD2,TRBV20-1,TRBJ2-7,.,CSARRFGTSGSFSEQYF,TGCAGTGCTAGAAGATTTGGGACTAGCGGGAGTTTTAGCGAGCAGTACTTC
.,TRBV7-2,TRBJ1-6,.,CASSLYGDSPLHF,TGTGCCAGCAGCCTTTACGGAGATTCACCCCTCCACTTT
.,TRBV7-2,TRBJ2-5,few,CASSPGHGQETQYF,TGTGCCAGCAGCCCGGGACACGGCCAAGAGACCCAGTACTTC
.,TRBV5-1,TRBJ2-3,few,CASSLTPVGADTQYF,TGCGCCAGCAGCTTAACCCCAGTCGGGGCAGATACGCAGTATTTT
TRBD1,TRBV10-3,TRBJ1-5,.,CAIRDRGSNQPQHF,TGTGCCATTCGGGACAGGGGTTCCAATCAGCCCCAGCATTTT
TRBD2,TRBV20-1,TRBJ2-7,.,CSPSSRSGMGEQYF,TGCAGTCCTAGTAGTCGTAGCGGGATGGGGGAGCAGTACTTC
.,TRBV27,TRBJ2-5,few,CASSLRNPYQETQYF,TGTGCCAGCAGTTTGAGGAATCCGTACCAAGAGACCCAGTACTTC
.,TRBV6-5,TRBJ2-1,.,CASRSPRARNEQFF,TGTGCCAGCCGTTCCCCTAGGGCTCGCAATGAGCAGTTCTTC
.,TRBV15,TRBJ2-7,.,CATSSSTSYEQYF,TGTGCCACCAGCAGTTCTACTAGCTACGAGCAGTACTTC